The clone carrying this T cell receptor beta chain showed up just a few times. Next came a second PCR, run for 7 to 11 cycles, which used a sample-barcoded 5' primer along with a J-beta primer mix. Tagging of each cDNA molecule was performed by a template-switch adaptor with 12 random nucleotides. TCRdb re-called the 5' RACE reads with MiXCR, one entry per CDR3 protein. The table has more than 1,000,000 distinct CDR3 sequences, 20% to 25% seen once. Germline lookup yields CDR1 DFQATT and CDR2 SNEGSKA (reference sequence). This CDR3 has 14 amino acids. V gave up 2 bases and J gave up 5 bases, with 13 bases separating them. The sample belongs to a study of blood T cells in healthy people across ages. No fewer than 7 million PBMCs went into each sample. The same data also went into a second study, on T cells of mothers and their children. That report notes: Comparable shaping of TCR recombination output by thymic selection was observed in related and unrelated pairs.

The rearrangement joins TRBV20-1 to TRBJ2-4, with D perhaps matching TRBD1 (6 bases). This TCR came from a girl aged 2 to 9 in good health. The sequenced material came from blood. CDR3 DNA: TGCAGTGCTAGACTACAGGGTTCCGAAAACATTCAGTACTTC. This gives the protein CSARLQGSENIQYF.